This T cell receptor (beta chain) is drawn from a study of human T cells and chemical hapten exposure. Notes on the study in general: PT1 expanded TCR counts correlated positively with patch test score.

Time point meaning: patch test 2, 6 weeks after DPC sensitization. Indicated treatment: therapeutic diphenylcyclopropenone sensitization with weekly scalp DPC. Within the library, unique molecular identifiers were attached to each individual cDNA molecule. TCRdb independently ran MiXCR on the RACE reads; one entry per CDR3 protein. The table shows 330,000 or so distinct CDR3 sequences, with 6% to 7% occurring only once. A remark on this clonotype: What it binds is not known.

This receptor was taken from a woman aged 18-35 years with alopecia areata. Some clones in this sample may be carry-over from other donors' samples. The starting material was whole blood, obtained in connection with sensitization to the hapten diphenylcyclopropenone (DPC).

CDR3 sequence: CASSLGTSGGVRETQYF. The CDR3 bases are TGTGCCAGCAGCTTGGGGACTAGCGGGGGGGTCCGAGAGACCCAGTACTTC. The chain is built from TRBV7-2 and TRBJ2-5; TRBD2 matches 16 bases. Germline-derived CDR1 and CDR2 are SGHTA and FQGNSA. The CDR3 contains 17 residues. J lost 4 bases, V lost 3 bases, and 5 bases had no gene match.